The source of this T cell receptor (beta chain) is a study of OX40 agonist ivuxolimab in advanced cancers. Study summary: Previous treatment with anti-PD-1, anti-PD-L1 or anti-CTLA-4 therapy was allowed; about 44% had received some.

CDR3 length: 15 residues. Trimming stripped 5 bases from V and 0 bases from J, with 11 bases between. Germline V gene sequence: CDR1 MNHEY, CDR2 SMNVEV (reference sequence). Sequencing used immunoSEQ multiplex PCR; TCRdb keeps in-frame clones, though not all of them. This sample has tens of thousands of clones; 94% occur once, and the top ten carry about 10%. J is TRBJ1-5 and V is TRBV27, with D possibly being TRBD1 (6 bases). The TCR originated in an adult with an advanced solid tumor such as melanoma, head and neck, liver or kidney cancer. Sequencing used CD4+ or CD8+ T cells sorted from blood, obtained in a trial of the OX40 agonist ivuxolimab. CDR3 region: CASSLGQFSNQPQHF. The CDR3 bases are TGTGCCAGCAGTCTCGGACAGTTTAGCAATCAGCCCCAGCATTTT.